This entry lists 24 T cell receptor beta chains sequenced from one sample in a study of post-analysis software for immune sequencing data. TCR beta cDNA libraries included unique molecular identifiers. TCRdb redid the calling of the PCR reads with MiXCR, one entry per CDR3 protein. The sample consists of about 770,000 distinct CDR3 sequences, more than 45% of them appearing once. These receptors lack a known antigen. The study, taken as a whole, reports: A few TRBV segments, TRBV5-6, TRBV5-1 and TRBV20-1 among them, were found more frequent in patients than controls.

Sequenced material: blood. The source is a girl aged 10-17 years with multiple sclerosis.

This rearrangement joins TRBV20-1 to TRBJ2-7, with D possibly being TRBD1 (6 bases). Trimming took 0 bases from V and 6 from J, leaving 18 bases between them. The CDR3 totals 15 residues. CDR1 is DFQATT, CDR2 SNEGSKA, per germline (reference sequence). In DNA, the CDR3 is TGCAGTGCTAGAGATTCGATTATAGGGACATTCGAGCAGTACTTC. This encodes CSARDSIIGTFEQYF.

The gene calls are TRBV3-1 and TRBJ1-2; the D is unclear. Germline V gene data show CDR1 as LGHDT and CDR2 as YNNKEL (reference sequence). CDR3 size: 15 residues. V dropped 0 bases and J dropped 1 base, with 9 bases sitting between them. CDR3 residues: CASSQDGVINYGYTF. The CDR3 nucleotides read TGTGCCAGCAGCCAAGATGGGGTGATTAACTATGGCTACACCTTC.

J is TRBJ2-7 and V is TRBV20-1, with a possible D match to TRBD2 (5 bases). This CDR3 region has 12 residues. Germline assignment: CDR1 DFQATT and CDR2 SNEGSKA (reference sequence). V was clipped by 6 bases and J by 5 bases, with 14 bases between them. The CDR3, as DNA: TGCAGTGCCAGCATACTAGGGCACGAGCAGTACTTC. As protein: CSASILGHEQYF.

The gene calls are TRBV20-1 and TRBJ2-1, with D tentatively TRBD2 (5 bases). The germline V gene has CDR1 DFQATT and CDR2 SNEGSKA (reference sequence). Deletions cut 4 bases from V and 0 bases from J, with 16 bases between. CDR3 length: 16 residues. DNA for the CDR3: TGCAGTGCTAAACCGGACTGGAGTGGCTCCTACAATGAGCAGTTCTTC. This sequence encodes CSAKPDWSGSYNEQFF.

The CDR3 bases are TGCAGTGCACCCAGCGGGTCGTTCACTTACGAGCAGTACTTC. Residues: CSAPSGSFTYEQYF. V gene TRBV20-1 combines with J gene TRBJ2-7; a possible D gene is TRBD2 (6 bases). Per germline, CDR1 DFQATT and CDR2 SNEGSKA (reference sequence). V gave up 6 bases and J gave up 4 bases, with 19 bases separating them. The CDR3 totals 14 residues.

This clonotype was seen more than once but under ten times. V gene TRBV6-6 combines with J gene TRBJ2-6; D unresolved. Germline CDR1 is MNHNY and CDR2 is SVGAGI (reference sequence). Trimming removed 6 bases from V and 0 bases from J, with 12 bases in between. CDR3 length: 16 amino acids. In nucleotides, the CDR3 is TGTGCCAGCAGCCAAGCCGGAGACTCTGGGGCCAACGTCCTGACTTTC. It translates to CASSQAGDSGANVLTF.

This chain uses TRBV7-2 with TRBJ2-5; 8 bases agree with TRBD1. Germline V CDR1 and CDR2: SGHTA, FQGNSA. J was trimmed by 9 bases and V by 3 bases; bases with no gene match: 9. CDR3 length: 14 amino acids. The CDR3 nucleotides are TGTGCCAGCAGCTTGCAGGGGGCAGTTGAGGCCCAGTACTTC. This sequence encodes CASSLQGAVEAQYF.

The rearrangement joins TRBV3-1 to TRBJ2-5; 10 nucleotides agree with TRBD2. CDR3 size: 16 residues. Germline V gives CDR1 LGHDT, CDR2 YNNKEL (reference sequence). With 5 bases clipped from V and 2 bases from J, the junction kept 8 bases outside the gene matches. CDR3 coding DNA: TGTGCCAGCAGCTACCTAGCGGGAGCTCGTCAAGAGACCCAGTACTTC. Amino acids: CASSYLAGARQETQYF.

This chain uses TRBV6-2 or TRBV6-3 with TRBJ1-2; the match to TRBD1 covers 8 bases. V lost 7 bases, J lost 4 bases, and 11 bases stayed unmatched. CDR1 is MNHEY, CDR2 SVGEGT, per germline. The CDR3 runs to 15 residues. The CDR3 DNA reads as TGTGCCAGCACGGACAGGGTCGAGTTCGGCTATGGCTACACCTTC. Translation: CASTDRVEFGYGYTF.

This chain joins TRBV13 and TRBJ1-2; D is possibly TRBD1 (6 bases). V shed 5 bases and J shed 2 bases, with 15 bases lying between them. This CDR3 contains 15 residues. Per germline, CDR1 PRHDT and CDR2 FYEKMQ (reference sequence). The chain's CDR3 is CASSPLGGANYGYTF. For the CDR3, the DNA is TGTGCCAGCAGCCCACTTGGGGGGGCGAACTATGGCTACACCTTC.

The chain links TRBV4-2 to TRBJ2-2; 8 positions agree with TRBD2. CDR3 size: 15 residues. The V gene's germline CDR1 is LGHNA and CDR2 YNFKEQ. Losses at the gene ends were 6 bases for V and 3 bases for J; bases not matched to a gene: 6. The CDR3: CASRRSGSDTGELFF. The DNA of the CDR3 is TGTGCCAGCAGACGAAGCGGGAGTGACACCGGGGAGCTGTTTTTT.

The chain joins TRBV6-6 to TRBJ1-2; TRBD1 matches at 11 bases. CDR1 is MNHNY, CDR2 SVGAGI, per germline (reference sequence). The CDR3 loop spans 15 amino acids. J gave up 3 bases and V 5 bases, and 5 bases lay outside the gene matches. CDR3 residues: CASSTPGQGDYGYTF. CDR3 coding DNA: TGTGCCAGCAGTACCCCGGGACAGGGGGACTATGGCTACACCTTC.

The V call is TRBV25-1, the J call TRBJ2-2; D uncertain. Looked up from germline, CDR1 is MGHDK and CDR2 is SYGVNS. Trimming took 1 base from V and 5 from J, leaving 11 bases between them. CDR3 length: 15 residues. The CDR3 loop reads CASSEFDKATGELFF. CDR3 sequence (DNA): TGTGCCAGCAGTGAATTTGACAAGGCGACCGGGGAGCTGTTTTTT.

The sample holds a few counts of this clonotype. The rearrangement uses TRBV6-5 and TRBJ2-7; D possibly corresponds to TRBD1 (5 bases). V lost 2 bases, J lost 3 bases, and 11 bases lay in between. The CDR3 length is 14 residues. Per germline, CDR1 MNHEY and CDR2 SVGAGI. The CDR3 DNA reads TGTGCCAGCAGTTACATTGGTAGGGGCTACGAGCAGTACTTC. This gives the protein CASSYIGRGYEQYF.

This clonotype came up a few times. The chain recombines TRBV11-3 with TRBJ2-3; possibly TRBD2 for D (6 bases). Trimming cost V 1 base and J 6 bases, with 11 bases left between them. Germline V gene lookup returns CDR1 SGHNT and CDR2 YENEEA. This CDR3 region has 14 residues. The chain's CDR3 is CASSLGGVPDTQYF. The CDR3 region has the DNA TGTGCCAGCAGCTTAGGCGGGGTCCCTGATACGCAGTATTTT.

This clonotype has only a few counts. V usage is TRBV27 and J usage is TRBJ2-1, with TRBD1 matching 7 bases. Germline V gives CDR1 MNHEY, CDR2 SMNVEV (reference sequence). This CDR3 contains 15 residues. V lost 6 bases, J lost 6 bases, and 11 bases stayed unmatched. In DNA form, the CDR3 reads TGTGCCAGCAGCCCCGGTGGCAGGGGGTTCAATGAGCAGTTCTTC. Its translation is CASSPGGRGFNEQFF.

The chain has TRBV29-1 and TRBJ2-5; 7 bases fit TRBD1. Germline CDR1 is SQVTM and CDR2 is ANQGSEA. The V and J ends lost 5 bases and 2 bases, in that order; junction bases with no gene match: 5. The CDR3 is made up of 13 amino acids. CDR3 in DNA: TGCAGCGTTTCGAGGGGGCGACAAGAGACCCAGTACTTC. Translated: CSVSRGRQETQYF. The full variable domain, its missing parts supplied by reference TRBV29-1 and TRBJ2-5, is SAVISQKPSRDICQRGTSLTIQCQVDSQVTMMFWYRQQPGQSLTLIATANQGSEATYESGFVIDKFPISRPNLTFSTLTVSNMSPEDSSIYLCSVSRGRQETQYFGPGTRLLVL.

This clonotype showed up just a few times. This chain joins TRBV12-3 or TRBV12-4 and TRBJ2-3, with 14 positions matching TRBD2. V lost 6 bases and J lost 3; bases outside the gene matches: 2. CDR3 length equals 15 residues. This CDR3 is CASRRLAGGTDTQYF. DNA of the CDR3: TGTGCCAGCAGGAGACTAGCGGGAGGGACAGATACGCAGTATTTT.

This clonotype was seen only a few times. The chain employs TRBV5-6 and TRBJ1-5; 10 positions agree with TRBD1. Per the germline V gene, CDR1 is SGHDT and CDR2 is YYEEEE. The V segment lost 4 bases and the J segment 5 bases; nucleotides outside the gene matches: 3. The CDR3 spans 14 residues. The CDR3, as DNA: TGTGCCAGCAGCCGGACAGGGGGTCATCAGCCCCAGCATTTT. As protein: CASSRTGGHQPQHF. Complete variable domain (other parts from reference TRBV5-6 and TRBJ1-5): DAGVTQSPTHLIKTRGQQVTLRCSPKSGHDTVSWYQQALGQGPQFIFQYYEEEERQRGNFPDRFSGHQFPNYSSELNVNALLLGDSALYLCASSRTGGHQPQHFGDGTRLSIL.

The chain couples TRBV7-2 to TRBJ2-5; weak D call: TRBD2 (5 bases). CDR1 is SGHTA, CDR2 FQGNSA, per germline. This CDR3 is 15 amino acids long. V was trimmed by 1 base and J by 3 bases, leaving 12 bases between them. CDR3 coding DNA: TGTGCCAGCAGCTTAGTGTCAGCGGAGGAAGAGACCCAGTACTTC. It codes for CASSLVSAEEETQYF. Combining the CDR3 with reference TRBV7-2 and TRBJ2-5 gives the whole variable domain GAGVSQSPSNKVTEKGKDVELRCDPISGHTALYWYRQSLGQGLEFLIYFQGNSAPDKSGLPSDRFSAERTGGSVSTLTIQRTQQEDSAVYLCASSLVSAEEETQYFGPGTRLLVL.

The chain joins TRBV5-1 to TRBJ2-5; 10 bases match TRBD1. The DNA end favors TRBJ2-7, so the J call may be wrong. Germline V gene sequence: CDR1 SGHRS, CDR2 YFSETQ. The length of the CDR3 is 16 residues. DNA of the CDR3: TGCGCCAGCAGCTTGGGAGCGGGACAGGGGAGCAACGAGCAGTACTTC. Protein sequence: CASSLGAGQGSNEQYF.

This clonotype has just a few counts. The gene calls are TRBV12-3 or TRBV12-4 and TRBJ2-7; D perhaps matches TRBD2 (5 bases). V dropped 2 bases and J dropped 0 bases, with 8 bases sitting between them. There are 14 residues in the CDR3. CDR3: CASSLMGSSYEQYF. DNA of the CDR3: TGTGCCAGCAGTTTAATGGGGAGCTCCTACGAGCAGTACTTC.

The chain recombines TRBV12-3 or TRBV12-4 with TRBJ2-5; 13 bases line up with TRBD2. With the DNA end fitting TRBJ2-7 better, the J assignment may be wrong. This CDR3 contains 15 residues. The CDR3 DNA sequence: TGTGCCAGCAGGTCGGGACTAGCGGGAAGATACGAGCAGTACTTC. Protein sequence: CASRSGLAGRYEQYF.

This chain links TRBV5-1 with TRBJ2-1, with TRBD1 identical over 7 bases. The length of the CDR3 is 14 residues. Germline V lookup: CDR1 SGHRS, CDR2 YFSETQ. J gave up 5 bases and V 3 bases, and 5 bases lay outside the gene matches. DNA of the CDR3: TGCGCCAGCAGCTCGCCCAGGGGGAACAATGAGCAGTTCTTC. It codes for CASSSPRGNNEQFF.